These T cell receptor beta chains were read from a single sample in a study of blood T cells in healthy people across ages. MiXCR, applied by TCRdb to the 5' RACE reads, yields one record per CDR3 protein. The sample includes under 1,000,000 distinct CDR3 sequences, about 42% of them seen just once. Sequences were obtained from blood. The receptors here all came from an elderly man in good health. Each CDR3 is given with its conserved first and last residue. D genes are given only for firm matches. Size is omitted from some rows. Given values are once, few, many or a class for expanded clones.

>TRBV7-7|many|TRBJ2-3|-
CASSIKQTDTQYF
TGTGCCAGCAGCATAAAGCAGACAGATACGCAGTATTTT
>TRBV14|many|TRBJ2-5|-
CASSLKTEGQYF
TGTGCCAGCAGCCTTAAGACAGAAGGGCAGTACTTC
>TRBV10-1|-|TRBJ2-2|TRBD1
CASSQSGTGGIGELFF
TGCGCCAGCAGTCAAAGTGGGACAGGGGGTATCGGGGAGCTGTTTTTT
>TRBV5-1|-|TRBJ2-3|-
CASSLAAITTDTQYF
TGCGCCAGCAGCTTGGCCGCCATAACCACAGATACGCAGTATTTT
>TRBV29-1|few|TRBJ1-1|-
CSVGLQNEAFF
TGCAGCGTTGGTCTCCAGAATGAAGCTTTCTTT
>TRBV12-3/TRBV12-4|-|TRBJ2-4|-
CASSRGQRLAKNIQYF
TGTGCCAGCAGCCGAGGACAACGACTAGCCAAAAACATTCAGTACTTC
>TRBV6-2/TRBV6-3|-|TRBJ2-5|TRBD2
CASTLAGLRETQYF
TGTGCCAGCACTCTAGCGGGGCTCCGAGAGACCCAGTACTTC
>TRBV7-3|few|TRBJ2-1|TRBD2
CASSSWTRVSYNEQFF
TGTGCCAGCAGCTCTTGGACTAGAGTCTCCTACAATGAGCAGTTCTTC
>TRBV2|few|TRBJ2-6|-
CASSADSGANVLTF
TGTGCCAGCAGTGCAGACTCTGGGGCCAACGTCCTGACTTTC
>TRBV29-1|-|TRBJ2-2|TRBD2
CSAKGGTSLTGELFF
TGCAGCGCCAAAGGGGGGACTAGTTTGACCGGGGAGCTGTTTTTT
>TRBV20-1|-|TRBJ2-3|-
CSARDTSRGGDTQYF
TGCAGTGCTAGGGATACTAGCAGGGGTGGCGATACGCAGTATTTT
>TRBV12-3/TRBV12-4|-|TRBJ2-7|TRBD2
CASGQRGVAGGYEQYF
TGTGCCAGCGGCCAACGGGGGGTAGCGGGAGGTTACGAGCAGTACTTC
>TRBV6-1|few|TRBJ2-3|TRBD1
CASSATGVSTDTQYF
TGTGCCAGCAGCGCCACAGGGGTGAGCACAGATACGCAGTATTTT
>TRBV3-1|few|TRBJ2-6|-
CASSPDRPGANVLTF
TGTGCCAGCAGCCCAGACAGGCCTGGGGCCAACGTCCTGACTTTC
>TRBV7-3|-|TRBJ2-1|TRBD2
CASSSGGDEQFF
TGTGCCAGCAGCTCCGGGGGGGACGAGCAGTTCTTC
>TRBV7-2|-|TRBJ1-2|-
CASSLATASLYGYTF
TGTGCCAGCAGCTTAGCCACAGCATCCCTCTATGGCTACACCTTC
>TRBV5-5|many|TRBJ2-1|-
CASSLDGETSYNEQFF
TGTGCCAGCAGCTTGGATGGCGAGACGAGCTACAATGAGCAGTTCTTC
>TRBV18|-|TRBJ2-3|-
CASSPLDNTDTQYF
TGTGCCAGCTCACCCTTGGACAACACAGATACGCAGTATTTT
>TRBV5-1|-|TRBJ2-3|-
CASSPSGPNTDTQYF
TGTGCCAGCAGCCCTTCGGGACCAAACACAGATACGCAGTATTTT
>TRBV12-5|many|TRBJ2-3|-
CASGLDTDTQYF
TGTGCTAGTGGTTTGGACACAGATACGCAGTATTTT
>TRBV20-1|-|TRBJ1-5|-
CSARGPDQPQHF
TGCAGTGCTAGGGGCCCGGATCAGCCCCAGCATTTT
>TRBV7-9|-|TRBJ2-5|-
CASSDGQYF
TGTGCCAGCTCGGATGGGCAGTACTTC
>TRBV28|-|TRBJ2-1|TRBD2
CASSPSGSPHNEQFF
TGTGCCAGCAGCCCTAGCGGGAGTCCCCACAATGAGCAGTTCTTC
>TRBV7-9|few|TRBJ2-1|-
CASRPPGTASSYNEQFF
TGTGCCAGCAGACCTCCCGGGACGGCAAGCTCCTACAATGAGCAGTTCTTC
>TRBV20-1|-|TRBJ2-3|-
CSAGHRRDTQYF
TGCAGTGCTGGACACAGGAGGGATACGCAGTATTTT
>TRBV5-1|-|TRBJ2-2|TRBD1
CASSYPGQLMGELFF
TGCGCCAGCAGCTATCCGGGACAGCTGATGGGGGAGCTGTTTTTT
>TRBV7-9|-|TRBJ2-4|TRBD2
CASSLDAGVVKNIQYF
TGTGCCAGCAGCCTAGATGCGGGAGTCGTCAAAAACATTCAGTACTTC
>TRBV5-1|few|TRBJ2-2|TRBD1
CASSLHGGQGTGELFF
TGCGCCAGCAGCTTGCATGGCGGACAGGGTACCGGGGAGCTGTTTTTT
>TRBV5-1|few|TRBJ1-1|-
CASSLEDGGGNTEAFF
TGCGCCAGCAGCTTGGAGGACGGGGGAGGCAACACTGAAGCTTTCTTT
>TRBV9|-|TRBJ2-2|-
CASSPMTGSGTGELFF
TGTGCCAGCAGCCCGATGACCGGCTCCGGTACCGGGGAGCTGTTTTTT
>TRBV10-2|few|TRBJ2-1|-
CASSEGGYNEQFF
TGCGCCAGCAGTGAGGGGGGTTACAATGAGCAGTTCTTC
>TRBV5-1|-|TRBJ1-5|TRBD1
CASRPGGLDQPQHF
TGCGCCAGCAGGCCAGGGGGGCTCGATCAGCCCCAGCATTTT
>TRBV20-1|few|TRBJ2-1|-
CSASPIPGTFSYNEQFF
TGCAGTGCTAGCCCTATTCCCGGGACGTTCTCCTACAATGAGCAGTTCTTC
>TRBV2|-|TRBJ2-7|-
CASTGEYEQYF
TGTGCCAGCACGGGGGAGTACGAGCAGTACTTC
>TRBV4-1|-|TRBJ1-1|-
CASRDSGTLNTEAFF
TGCGCCAGCAGGGACTCCGGGACACTGAACACTGAAGCTTTCTTT
>TRBV7-2|few|TRBJ1-1|-
CASSPAGGARSTEAFF
TGTGCCAGCAGCCCTGCGGGGGGGGCGCGGAGCACTGAAGCTTTCTTT
>TRBV12-3/TRBV12-4|-|TRBJ1-5|TRBD1
CASSYGTERSNSNQPQHF
TGTGCCAGCAGTTATGGGACAGAGAGATCGAATAGCAATCAGCCCCAGCATTTT
>TRBV20-1|-|TRBJ2-7|-
CSAPMTGKNYEQYF
TGCAGTGCCCCGATGACAGGAAAAAACTACGAGCAGTACTTC
>TRBV5-1|-|TRBJ2-2|TRBD1
CASSWTGAITGELFF
TGCGCCAGCAGTTGGACAGGGGCGATCACCGGGGAGCTGTTTTTT
>TRBV27|once|TRBJ2-2|-
CASSRPGLSTEELFF
TGTGCCAGCAGCAGACCGGGATTGAGCACCGAGGAGCTGTTTTTT
>TRBV7-2|-|TRBJ2-7|TRBD2
CACSPQPGLVDEQYF
TGTGCCTGCAGTCCCCAACCGGGACTAGTAGACGAGCAGTACTTC
>TRBV27|few|TRBJ2-5|-
CASKQQSYREAGTQYF
TGTGCCAGCAAGCAACAATCTTACAGGGAAGCGGGGACCCAGTACTTC